The next 13 T cell receptor beta chains were all read from a single sample in a study of glioma-infiltrating T cells (dated by TCRdb to the mid-2010s). The instrument was an Illumina MiSeq. The iRepertoire nested amplicon-rescue multiplex PCR (arm-PCR) platform was used to amplify TCR alpha and beta CDR3 regions from RNA. Using fastp at Q25 and MiXCR, TCRdb reprocessed the public reads and kept productive beta chains. Identical CDR3 proteins give one entry, which carries the most common genes and DNA. The sample table lists roughly 130,000 distinct CDR3 sequences, around 25% of them with a count of one. The ten largest clones take up 27% of the sample. Sequencing used glioma tissue, nonneoplastic brain tissue, or PBMCs (not recorded which). The source is a human donor with low-grade glioma or glioblastoma, undergoing nonglioma brain surgery, or in good health (not recorded which).

In this sample, this clonotype turned up many times. V gene TRBV6-6 combines with J gene TRBJ1-1, with a tentative D call TRBD1 (5 bases). Germline values: CDR1 MNHNY, CDR2 SVGAGI (reference sequence). CDR3 length equals 13 residues. The V end was cut by 1 base, the J end by 5 bases, with 8 bases between. The CDR3 reads CASSYFGTTEAFF. Written as DNA, the CDR3 is TGTGCCAGCAGTTACTTCGGGACGACTGAAGCTTTCTTT.

The table lists this clonotype with a few counts. The chain employs TRBV2 and TRBJ1-5; D not resolved. Trimming removed 4 bases at V and 2 bases at J, with 15 bases between. The CDR3 loop spans 16 amino acids. In germline, CDR1 is SNHLY, CDR2 FYNNEI. CDR3: CASSGARNGGNQPQHF. DNA for the CDR3: TGTGCCAGCAGTGGGGCCCGGAACGGAGGCAATCAGCCCCAGCATTTT.

V usage is TRBV6-2 or TRBV6-3 and J usage is TRBJ2-7; the D gene is possibly TRBD2 (6 bases). The germline V gene has CDR1 MNHEY and CDR2 SVGEGT. The CDR3 runs to 14 residues. The CDR3 region has the DNA TGTGCTAGCAGTGATTCGTTAGCGGTCCACGAGCAGTGCGTC. Translating it yields CASSDSLAVHEQCV.

This clonotype turned up a few times. This chain uses TRBV20-1 with TRBJ2-1; 7 positions match TRBD2. Per the germline V gene, CDR1 is DFQATT and CDR2 is SNEGSKA (reference sequence). V shed 0 bases and J 0 bases; nucleotides not matched to a gene: 8. The CDR3 loop spans 17 amino acids. The DNA of the CDR3 is TGCAGTGCTAGAGATGATGCGGGGGTTCACTCCTACAATGAGCAGTTCTTC. This gives the protein CSARDDAGVHSYNEQFF.

The sample holds many counts of this clonotype. The chain has TRBV15 and TRBJ2-4, with D unresolved. The CDR3 has 14 residues. V gave up 6 bases and J gave up 0 bases, with 9 bases separating them. Germline V gives CDR1 LNHNV, CDR2 YYDKDF (reference sequence). CDR3 sequence: CATRPYQAKNIQYF. In DNA, the CDR3 is TGTGCCACCAGGCCGTATCAAGCCAAAAACATTCAGTACTTC.

By share of the sample, this clonotype is medium-sized (0.01 to 0.1%). This chain links TRBV27 with TRBJ2-7; tentatively, D is TRBD2 (6 bases). The CDR3 runs 14 residues. V shed 0 bases and J shed 6 bases, with 12 bases lying between them. The V gene's germline CDR1 is MNHEY and CDR2 SMNVEV (reference sequence). The CDR3 DNA reads as TGTGCCAGCAGTTTATCAGCGGGCTCGCTCGAGCAGTACGTC. Amino acid sequence: CASSLSAGSLEQYV.

J is TRBJ2-1 and V is TRBV19, with 11 positions matching TRBD2. CDR3 length: 15 amino acids. V lost 4 bases, J lost 8 bases, and 7 bases stayed unmatched. The germline V gene encodes CDR1 LNHDA and CDR2 SQIVND (reference sequence). The CDR3 DNA reads TGTGCCAGTAGTACCACTAGCGGGGGTGGGGATGAGCAGTTCTTC. It specifies CASSTTSGGGDEQFF.

The sample holds a few counts of this clonotype. This chain joins TRBV20-1 and TRBJ2-3; 11 bases are a match to TRBD2. Germline CDR1 and CDR2: DFQATT and SNEGSKA (reference sequence). V lost 8 bases and J lost 0; bases outside the gene matches: 7. This CDR3 is 15 amino acids long. CDR3 DNA: TGCAGTCGAAGACTAGCGGGGACTAGCACAGATACGCAGTATTTT. Amino acid sequence: CSRRLAGTSTDTQYF.

V gene TRBV24-1 combines with J gene TRBJ1-2; D may be TRBD1 (6 bases). The V gene lost 4 bases and the J gene lost 3 bases, with 11 bases spanning the gap. Germline CDR1 and CDR2: KGHDR and SFDVKD. This CDR3 comprises 14 residues. CDR3 coding DNA: TGTGCCACCAGTGAGCCGACAGGAGACTATGGCTACACCTTC. It codes for CATSEPTGDYGYTF.

This clonotype was counted only a few times. The rearrangement uses TRBV28 and TRBJ1-5; the D gene is possibly TRBD1 (6 bases). Looked up from germline, CDR1 is MDHEN and CDR2 is SYDVKM. This CDR3 comprises 14 residues. Trimming stripped 6 bases from V and 2 bases from J, with 11 bases between. CDR3 protein: CASSDGQRNQPQHF. The CDR3 DNA follows: TGTGCCAGCAGCGATGGACAGCGCAATCAGCCCCAGCATTTT.

In its sample, this clonotype was seen many times. The V and J genes are TRBV27 and TRBJ2-1; D might be TRBD2 (5 bases). Germline V CDR1 and CDR2: MNHEY, SMNVEV (reference sequence). Deletions cut 2 bases from V and 10 bases from J, with 12 bases between. The CDR3 sequence is 13 residues long. DNA for the CDR3: TGTGCCAGCAGTTTAATCCCCGGGGTAGAGCAGTTCTTC. Its protein product is CASSLIPGVEQFF.

V and J are TRBV6-2 or TRBV6-3 and TRBJ1-2, with TRBD1 matching 9 bases. The CDR3 covers 18 residues. Trimming took 5 bases from V and 3 from J; bases not matched to a gene: 16. CDR1 and CDR2 (germline): MNHEY, SVGEGT. The CDR3 region has the DNA TGTGCCAGCAGTGAAAAGGCGGGACAGGGAAGAGAGTACTATGGCTACACCTTC. It encodes CASSEKAGQGREYYGYTF.

As DNA, the CDR3 is TGTGCCATCAGTCGAGGTCAGGGAGATTCACCCCTCCACTTT. Translation gives CAISRGQGDSPLHF. The rearrangement links TRBV10-3 to TRBJ1-6; a possible D gene is TRBD1 (5 bases). Deletions cut 5 bases from V and 8 bases from J, with 13 bases between. The CDR3 is made up of 14 amino acids. The germline V gene encodes CDR1 ENHRY and CDR2 SYGVKD.